What follows describes a single TCR beta chain. Its antigen is unknown. Base qualities are not recorded, but no much larger clone differs from it by a single base. Via the germline V gene, CDR1 is MNHEY and CDR2 SVGAGI. From the cysteine through the phenylalanine, the CDR3 covers 14 amino acids. Only CDR3 DNA remains: 42 bases, in frame from the first base. Trimmed from V: 5 bases; trimmed from J: 2 bases; junction bases lacking a gene match: 6. The sample originates from a study of post-analysis software for immune sequencing data (dated by TCRdb to the mid-2010s). Study-level background: Recorded disease courses included relapsing-remitting, secondary progressive and progressive-relapsing multiple sclerosis, with some patients lacking subtype annotation. The patient repertoires were compared against around 11 previously published healthy control repertoires obtained from donors aged about 6 to 28 years. A subset of samples was prepared in parallel using single-end sample barcoding, then pooled and co-amplified after Illumina adapter ligation. Points the paper makes about the study in general: Significantly lower normalized Chao1 diversity was found in multiple sclerosis patients than in controls, suggesting substantial peripheral T-cell clonal expansion. Patients showed significantly higher frequencies than controls for roughly five TRBV segments, among them TRBV5-6, TRBV5-1 and TRBV20-1. The control group was slightly older than the multiple sclerosis patient group. When samples were clustered directly using the F measure, samples prepared in the same batch co-clustered strongly, which prompted a batch-effect correction.

TCR beta repertoires were profiled from peripheral blood of 13 young patients with multiple sclerosis to demonstrate the VDJtools post-analysis software. The multiple sclerosis patients were children and adolescents ranging in age from about 6 to 16 years. The library was obtained by PCR. Data came from an Illumina HiSeq 2500. To reduce PCR and sequencing biases, unique molecular identifiers were incorporated into the TCR beta cDNA libraries. Per 1 to 10 million input T cells, 500,000 or so cDNA molecules were obtained, such that each molecule approximated one T cell. Patient libraries were prepared and sequenced with the same protocol used for the earlier healthy control dataset. Within a given batch, samples were prepared together, multiplexed and sequenced on the same HiSeq lane. Per the authors' processing: MIGEC handled the raw barcoded reads, throwing out single-read molecular identifier groups before consensus assembly and CDR3 extraction. Clonotype tables were post-analysed with VDJtools, normalizing diversity by down-sampling all datasets to the smallest sample size. Repertoire overlap clustering matched CDR3 amino acid but not nucleotide sequences to correct batch-related cross-sample contamination. The raw public reads went through TCRdb reprocessing: fastp at Q25, MiXCR clone calling, in-frame beta chains kept. Rows merge per CDR3 protein into single entries with the most common DNA and genes. The authors' filters were not applied to this entry. In this sample the table shows more than 450,000 distinct CDR3 sequences, about a third of which occur a single time. 5% to 6% of the sample is held by the ten biggest clonotypes.

The V and J genes are TRBV6-5 and TRBJ2-7; 7 middle bases align to TRBD2. The receptor comes from a girl under 18 with multiple sclerosis. Source material: blood. The DNA sequence is as follows: TGTGCCAGCAGTCACGGGACTACTCCCTACGAGCAGTACTTC. Its amino acids are CASSHGTTPYEQYF.